The 16 T cell receptor beta chains given below trace back to one sample, sequenced in a study of cytomegalovirus exposure and HLA in healthy donors. The PCR ran on 60 Vbeta and 13 Jbeta primers. The data were produced by immunoSEQ multiplex PCR, yet TCRdb's version contains in-frame clones alone and is incomplete. In the table there are 150,000 to 200,000 clones, around 75% of which are singletons. Sequenced: PBMCs. The receptor source for this set is a man aged 18 to 30 in good health and CMV-seropositive.

The J gene is TRBJ2-3, the V gene TRBV2, with 13 bases that match TRBD2. Unmatched junction bases numbered 7, after V lost 5 bases and J lost 2 bases. The germline gives CDR1 SNHLY, CDR2 FYNNEI. The length of the CDR3 is 17 residues. The CDR3 reads CASSFSGLAGTTDTQYF. CDR3 sequence (DNA): TGTGCCAGCAGTTTCTCGGGACTAGCGGGGACCACAGATACGCAGTATTTT.

The rearrangement joins TRBV19 to TRBJ1-4, with D tentatively TRBD1 (6 bases). Germline CDR1 reads LNHDA; CDR2 reads SQIVND (reference sequence). V lost 5 bases, J lost 14 bases, and 24 bases lay in between. There are 15 residues in the CDR3. The CDR3 reads CASSLPGDYERGLFF. CDR3 coding DNA: TGTGCCAGTAGTTTACCAGGCGATTATGAAAGGGGGCTGTTTTTT.

Only a few counts were recorded for this clone. The rearrangement uses TRBV28 and TRBJ1-5, with D tentatively TRBD1 (5 bases). The CDR3 runs to 15 residues. V gave up 8 bases and J gave up 8 bases, with 22 bases separating them. Germline V lookup: CDR1 MDHEN, CDR2 SYDVKM. The CDR3 is CASLPMPGQGEPQHF. CDR3 bases: TGTGCCAGCCTCCCGATGCCCGGACAAGGTGAGCCCCAGCATTTT.

The chain joins TRBV5-1 to TRBJ1-4; 10 nucleotides match TRBD1. The V segment lost 0 bases and the J segment 0 bases; nucleotides outside the gene matches: 8. The length of the CDR3 is 19 residues. Germline CDR1 SGHRS, CDR2 YFSETQ. The CDR3 spells CASSLDPGQGSPTNEKLFF. DNA of the CDR3: TGCGCCAGCAGCTTGGACCCGGGACAGGGGTCTCCAACTAATGAAAAACTGTTTTTT.

This rearrangement joins TRBV11-2 to TRBJ1-1, with 9 bases lining up with TRBD1. CDR3 length: 16 amino acids. Germline V CDR1 and CDR2: SGHAT, FQNNGV. V dropped 5 bases and J dropped 5; count of bases not matched to a gene: 12. CDR3 DNA sequence: TGTGCCAGCAGCCCCAGACAGGGGGGTATTATGACTGAAGCTTTCTTT. Amino acids: CASSPRQGGIMTEAFF.

The chain uses TRBV2 and TRBJ1-3, with 7 bases lining up with TRBD1. The germline V gene has CDR1 SNHLY and CDR2 FYNNEI. The CDR3 is 15 residues long. V dropped 5 bases and J dropped 2; count of bases not matched to a gene: 6. The CDR3 nucleotides are TGTGCCAGCAGTCAAACAGGGGCCGCTGGAAACACCATATATTTT. This codes for CASSQTGAAGNTIYF.

This chain joins TRBV15 and TRBJ2-5; no clear D gene. There are 14 residues in the CDR3. V lost 1 base and J 5 bases, leaving 11 bases between the germline ends. Germline V gene data show CDR1 as LNHNV and CDR2 as YYDKDF (reference sequence). CDR3 residues: CATSRGGDVETQYF. CDR3 coding DNA: TGTGCCACCAGCAGAGGCGGTGATGTCGAGACCCAGTACTTC.

The chain uses TRBV6-1 and TRBJ1-2; 8 positions match TRBD1. This CDR3 comprises 15 residues. Germline V lookup: CDR1 MNHNS, CDR2 SASEGT. The ends lost 1 base at V and 2 bases at J; junction bases unmatched: 3. The CDR3 DNA reads as TGTGCCAGCAGTGAAGGCAGGGGGCAGAACTATGGCTACACCTTC. Encoded protein: CASSEGRGQNYGYTF.

V gene TRBV30 combines with J gene TRBJ2-6, with D unresolved. Germline-derived CDR1 and CDR2 are GTSNPN and SVGIG (reference sequence). Trimming took off 5 bases at V and 0 bases at J, with 11 bases between the two ends. The CDR3 is made up of 15 amino acids. CDR3 in DNA: TGTGCCTGGGACATCTTCCGCTCTGGGGCCAACGTCCTGACTTTC. Translating it yields CAWDIFRSGANVLTF. Full variable domain (rest looked up from reference TRBV30 and TRBJ2-6): SQTIHQWPATLVQPVGSPLSLECTVEGTSNPNLYWYRQAAGRGLQLLFYSVGIGQISSEVPQNLSASRPQDRQFILSSKKLLLSDSGFYLCAWDIFRSGANVLTFGAGSRLTVL.

In this sample, this clone turned up once. The chain recombines TRBV30 with TRBJ1-2; no clear D gene. Trimming took off 1 base at V and 1 base at J, with 4 bases between the two ends. Germline assignment: CDR1 GTSNPN and CDR2 SVGIG (reference sequence). This CDR3 has 12 residues. This CDR3 is CAWSGSNYGYTF. DNA of the CDR3: TGTGCCTGGAGTGGGAGTAACTATGGCTACACCTTC.

This clone has just a few counts. This sequence joins TRBV7-2 and TRBJ2-3; possible D gene TRBD2, 7 bases. CDR1 SGHTA and CDR2 FQGNSA come from the germline V gene. The CDR3 loop spans 18 amino acids. V lost 2 bases and J lost 5, with 23 bases in between. DNA for the CDR3: TGTGCCAGCAGCTTATGGGGTTTGGCGGGGGCCGGGGGAGATACGCAGTATTTT. The encoded protein is CASSLWGLAGAGGDTQYF. The variable domain in full, completed from reference TRBV7-2 and TRBJ2-3, reads GAGVSQSPSNKVTEKGKDVELRCDPISGHTALYWYRQSLGQGLEFLIYFQGNSAPDKSGLPSDRFSAERTGGSVSTLTIQRTQQEDSAVYLCASSLWGLAGAGGDTQYFGPGTRLTVL.

The chain couples TRBV19 to TRBJ2-1; D is unclear. The CDR3 contains 12 residues. Trimming cost V 5 bases and J 9 bases, with 11 bases left between them. CDR1 is LNHDA and CDR2 is SQIVND in the germline V gene (reference sequence). CDR3 sequence reads: CASSPGSGEQFF. The CDR3 region has the DNA TGTGCCAGTAGTCCAGGCAGTGGTGAGCAGTTCTTC.

The chain couples TRBV9 to TRBJ2-5, with 11 bases matching TRBD2. Germline V gene sequence: CDR1 SGDLS, CDR2 YYNGEE. V shed 5 bases, J shed 4 bases, and the junction held 4 bases outside the gene matches. This CDR3 spans 14 amino acids. The CDR3, as DNA: TGTGCCAGCAGTAGCGGGGGGGCTTCAGAGACCCAGTACTTC. It encodes CASSSGGASETQYF.

The chain carries TRBV15 and TRBJ1-1, with 10 positions matching TRBD1. V was clipped by 3 bases and J by 1 base; unmatched bases: 2. CDR1 LNHNV and CDR2 YYDKDF come from the germline V gene (reference sequence). The CDR3 spans 15 residues. The CDR3 loop reads CATSRDRGANTEAFF. CDR3 in DNA: TGTGCCACCAGCAGGGACAGGGGGGCGAACACTGAAGCTTTCTTT.

The rearrangement links TRBV7-9 to TRBJ2-3; 7 bases match TRBD2. The V gene's germline CDR1 is SEHNR and CDR2 FQNEAQ (reference sequence). Losses at the gene ends were 5 bases for V and 0 bases for J; bases not matched to a gene: 14. This CDR3 region has 18 residues. The CDR3 DNA follows: TGTGCCAGCAGCCCGGGGTTGGCTAGCGGAGGGAGCACAGATACGCAGTATTTT. This translates into CASSPGLASGGSTDTQYF.

A single count supports this clone. The rearrangement links TRBV10-3 to TRBJ2-3, with 9 nucleotides matching TRBD2. The V segment lost 4 bases and the J segment 2 bases; nucleotides outside the gene matches: 4. CDR3 length: 15 residues. Germline CDR1 and CDR2: ENHRY and SYGVKD. CDR3 protein: CAISGASGDTDTQYF. In nucleotides, the CDR3 is TGTGCCATCAGTGGGGCTAGCGGGGACACAGATACGCAGTATTTT.